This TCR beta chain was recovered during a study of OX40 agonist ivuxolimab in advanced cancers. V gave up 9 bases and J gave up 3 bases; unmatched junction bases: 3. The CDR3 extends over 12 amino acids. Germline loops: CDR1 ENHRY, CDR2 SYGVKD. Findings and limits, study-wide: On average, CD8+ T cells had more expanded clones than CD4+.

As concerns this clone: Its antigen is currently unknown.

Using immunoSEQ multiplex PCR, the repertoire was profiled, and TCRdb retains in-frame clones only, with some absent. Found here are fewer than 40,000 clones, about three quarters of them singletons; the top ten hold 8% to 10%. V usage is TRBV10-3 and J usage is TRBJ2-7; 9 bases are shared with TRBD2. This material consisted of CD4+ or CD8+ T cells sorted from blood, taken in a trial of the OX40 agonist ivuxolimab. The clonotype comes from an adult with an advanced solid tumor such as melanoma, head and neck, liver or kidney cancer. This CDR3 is CAIKTSGYEQYF. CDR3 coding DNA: TGTGCCATAAAGACTAGCGGCTACGAGCAGTACTTC.